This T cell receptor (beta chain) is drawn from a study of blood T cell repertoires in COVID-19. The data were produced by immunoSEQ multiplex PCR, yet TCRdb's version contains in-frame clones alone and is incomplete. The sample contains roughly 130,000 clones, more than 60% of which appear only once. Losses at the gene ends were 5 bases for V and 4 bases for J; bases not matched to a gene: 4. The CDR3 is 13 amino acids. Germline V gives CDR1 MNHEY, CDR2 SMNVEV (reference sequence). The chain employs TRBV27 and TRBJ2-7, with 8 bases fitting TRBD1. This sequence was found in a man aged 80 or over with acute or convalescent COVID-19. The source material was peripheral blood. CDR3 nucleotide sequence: TGTGCCAGCAGTAATACAGGGGGATACGAGCAGTACTTC. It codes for CASSNTGGYEQYF.